The next 17 T cell receptor beta chains were all read from a single sample in a study of CD8+CD57+ T cells in acquired aplastic anemia listed by TCRdb under 2018. The instrument was an Illumina HiSeq 2000. Genomic DNA served as template for TCR beta VDJ combination and CDR3 sequence profiling. TCRdb passed the public sequencing reads through fastp at Q25 and MiXCR, retaining productive beta sequences. Each entry merges the rows of one CDR3 protein and shows their most common DNA and genes. The table for this sample lists around 190,000 distinct CDR3 sequences; roughly half of them were counted only once. The top ten clonotypes cover approximately 15% of the sample. The sample taken for sequencing was sorted CD4+, CD8+, or CD8+CD57+ T cells (not recorded which) from PBMCs. The receptors come from a human donor in good health, serving as a control.

The V call is TRBV29-1, the J call TRBJ2-7, with 7 positions matching TRBD1. The ends lost 7 bases at V and 2 bases at J; junction bases unmatched: 11. Germline CDR1 reads SQVTM; CDR2 reads ANQGSEA. This CDR3 contains 14 residues. CDR3 in amino acids: CSACLQGPPYEQYF. The CDR3 DNA follows: TGCAGCGCTTGCTTACAGGGGCCTCCCTACGAGCAGTACTTC.

The V and J genes are TRBV7-8 and TRBJ2-7, with unresolved D. Trimming pared 5 bases from V and 0 bases from J, leaving 5 bases between. CDR3 length: 12 residues. Germline V CDR1 and CDR2: SGHVS, FQNEAQ. The chain's CDR3 is CASSANSYEQYF. Written as DNA, the CDR3 is TGTGCCAGCAGCGCTAACTCCTACGAGCAGTACTTC.

V usage is TRBV20-1 and J usage is TRBJ2-7; TRBD1 aligns across 8 bases. The CDR3 runs to 16 residues. V lost 0 bases, J lost 4 bases, and 11 bases stayed unmatched. CDR1 is DFQATT and CDR2 is SNEGSKA in the germline V gene (reference sequence). CDR3 loop: CSARDDGQGPSYEQYF. The CDR3 DNA is TGCAGTGCTAGAGACGACGGACAGGGACCAAGTTACGAGCAGTACTTC.

This chain uses TRBV14 with TRBJ2-1; D is unclear. The V and J ends lost 3 bases and 4 bases respectively, with 7 bases between them. This CDR3 comprises 13 residues. Germline assignment: CDR1 SGHDN and CDR2 FVKESK. CDR3 amino acids: CASSQASYNEQFF. CDR3 DNA sequence: TGTGCCAGCAGCCAGGCTAGTTACAATGAGCAGTTCTTC.

This clonotype was observed at least ten times. A junction boundary mismatches the germline segment, possibly from a read error. V usage is TRBV10-1 and J usage is TRBJ1-3, with D perhaps matching TRBD1 (5 bases). The germline CDR1 and CDR2 sequences are WNHNN and SYGVQD (reference sequence). This CDR3 spans 16 amino acids. CDR3 in amino acids: CASSDVRFMWVRVGQF. CDR3 nucleotides: TGCGCCAGCAGTGACGTTCGTTTCATGTGGGTGAGGGTAGGACAATTT.

V is TRBV5-1 and J is TRBJ1-1; 7 nucleotides agree with TRBD1. This CDR3 has 15 amino acids. CDR1 is SGHRS and CDR2 is YFSETQ in the germline V gene. J lost 1 base, V lost 4 bases, and 7 bases had no gene match. CDR3 DNA sequence: TGCGCCAGCAGCGACCCAGGGACAGCGAACACTGAAGCTTTCTTT. Its translation is CASSDPGTANTEAFF. The whole variable domain, remainder taken from reference TRBV5-1 and TRBJ1-1, is KAGVTQTPRYLIKTRGQQVTLSCSPISGHRSVSWYQQTPGQGLQFLFEYFSETQRNKGNFPGRFSGRQFSNSRSEMNVSTLELGDSALYLCASSDPGTANTEAFFGQGTRLTVV.

The chain employs TRBV2 and TRBJ2-7; TRBD2 might be the D (5 bases). V lost 1 base to trimming and J lost 7 bases, with 14 bases between them. Germline V gives CDR1 SNHLY, CDR2 FYNNEI. The CDR3 is made up of 14 amino acids. The CDR3 sequence is CASSEGFGIGEQYF. CDR3 bases: TGTGCCAGCAGTGAAGGGTTCGGGATAGGGGAGCAGTACTTC.

The V gene is TRBV10-3, the J gene TRBJ1-6; no clear D gene. With 10 bases removed from V and 9 bases from J, the gap between germline ends came to 19 bases. The CDR3 runs to 14 residues. In germline, CDR1 is ENHRY, CDR2 SYGVKD. The CDR3 sequence: CASSLGSGSSPLHF. CDR3 in DNA: TGTGCCAGCAGCTTAGGTTCGGGGAGTTCACCCCTCCACTTT.

V and J are TRBV30 and TRBJ1-2, with D possibly matching TRBD1 (6 bases). V lost 2 bases and J lost 4, with 11 bases in between. This CDR3 spans 13 amino acids. CDR1 is GTSNPN, CDR2 SVGIG, per germline (reference sequence). CDR3: CAWSLRGSYGYTF. In nucleotides, the CDR3 is TGTGCCTGGAGTTTGAGGGGGAGCTATGGCTACACCTTC.

V is TRBV7-3 and J is TRBJ2-7; D may be TRBD2 (5 bases). The V gene lost 0 bases and the J gene lost 7 bases, with 13 bases spanning the gap. Germline values: CDR1 SGHTA, CDR2 FQGTGA. CDR3 size: 14 residues. As DNA, the CDR3 is TGTGCCAGCAGCTTAACGAGCGGAACCGGGGAGCAGTACTTC. This codes for CASSLTSGTGEQYF.

This clonotype has a count of ten or more. J is TRBJ2-3 and V is TRBV20-1, with D unclear. Per the germline V gene, CDR1 is DFQATT and CDR2 is SNEGSKA (reference sequence). The V and J ends lost 4 bases and 4 bases respectively, with 3 bases between them. The CDR3 consists of 10 residues. CDR3 nucleotide sequence: TGCAGTGCTAAGGCAGATACGCAGTATTTT. It yields the protein CSAKADTQYF.

This rearrangement joins TRBV6-5 to TRBJ1-1, with 9 bases lining up with TRBD1. V gave up 6 bases and J gave up 0 bases; unmatched junction bases: 5. CDR1 is MNHEY and CDR2 is SVGAGI in the germline V gene. The CDR3 covers 15 residues. The CDR3 loop is CASRSYRGLNTEAFF. CDR3 nucleotides: TGTGCCAGCAGGAGTTACAGGGGGCTGAACACTGAAGCTTTCTTT.

The sample holds one count of this clonotype. V gene TRBV7-3 combines with J gene TRBJ2-7; D call uncertain. The CDR3 has 11 residues. Germline CDR1 is SGHTA and CDR2 is FQGTGA. V was pared by 8 bases and J by 5 bases, with 10 bases between. CDR3 DNA: TGTGCCAGCCCTATTCGCCACGAGCAGTACTTC. It translates to CASPIRHEQYF.

This clonotype was counted ten times or more. The chain carries TRBV4-1 and TRBJ2-7; 8 positions match TRBD1. V dropped 1 base and J dropped 3; count of bases not matched to a gene: 5. The CDR3 is 15 amino acids. Germline values: CDR1 MGHRA, CDR2 YSYEKL. CDR3 coding DNA: TGCGCCAGCAGCCAAGGGACAGGGAGAATCTACGAGCAGTACTTC. It specifies CASSQGTGRIYEQYF.

The chain links TRBV15 to TRBJ2-7, with D tentatively TRBD1 or TRBD2 (5 bases each). The CDR3 runs 15 residues. From germline, CDR1 is LNHNV and CDR2 YYDKDF (reference sequence). Trimming shortened V by 5 bases and J by 1 base, and 15 bases separated the two germline ends. CDR3 nucleotides: TGTGCCACCAGCCTGGACTGGGGGTATTCCTACGAGCAGTACTTC. Its protein is CATSLDWGYSYEQYF.

The rearrangement joins TRBV5-1 to TRBJ2-1; TRBD2 matches 8 bases. V shed 0 bases and J 4 bases; nucleotides not matched to a gene: 6. Germline CDR1 SGHRS, CDR2 YFSETQ. CDR3 length: 16 amino acids. The CDR3 here is CASSLAERGLYNEQFF. The CDR3 coding sequence is TGCGCCAGCAGCTTGGCCGAGCGGGGGCTATACAATGAGCAGTTCTTC.

The table lists this clonotype with many counts. At one end the junction does not follow the germline gene, possibly because of a read error. This chain links TRBV7-3 with TRBJ2-4; D might be TRBD2 (5 bases). Germline lookup yields CDR1 SGHTA and CDR2 FQGTGA. The CDR3 covers 13 residues. The CDR3 reads CASGLTRENIQYF. The DNA for the CDR3 is TGTGCCAGCGGCTTAACTAGAGAAAACATTCAGTACTTC.